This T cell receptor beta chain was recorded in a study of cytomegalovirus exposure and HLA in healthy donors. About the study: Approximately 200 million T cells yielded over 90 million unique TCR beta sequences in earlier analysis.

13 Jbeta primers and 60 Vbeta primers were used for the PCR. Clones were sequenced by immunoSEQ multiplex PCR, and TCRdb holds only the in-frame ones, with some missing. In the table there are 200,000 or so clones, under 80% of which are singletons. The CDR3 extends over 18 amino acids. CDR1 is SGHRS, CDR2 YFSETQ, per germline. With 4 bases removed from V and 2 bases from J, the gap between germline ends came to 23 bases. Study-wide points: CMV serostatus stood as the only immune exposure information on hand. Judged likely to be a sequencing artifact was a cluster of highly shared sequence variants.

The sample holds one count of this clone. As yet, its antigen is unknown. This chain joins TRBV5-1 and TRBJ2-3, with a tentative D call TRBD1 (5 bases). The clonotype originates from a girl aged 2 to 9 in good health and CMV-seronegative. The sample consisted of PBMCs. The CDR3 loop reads CASSPDRSSLISTDTQYF. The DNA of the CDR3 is TGCGCCAGCAGCCCAGACAGAAGTTCCCTCATATCCACAGATACGCAGTATTTT.